This note documents a single T cell receptor (beta chain) sequence. As yet, its antigen is unknown. This sample is drawn from a study of T cell repertoires in cytomegalovirus infection. Overall study: CMV infection together with matching HLA type was indicated by public TCR beta signatures. Study observations and caveats: Accumulated public TCR beta family frequency recognized individuals carrying CMV together with the relevant HLA. What dominated the ex vivo response were HLA-C-restricted CMV-specific TCR beta clonotypes.

TCRdb re-called the reads with MiXCR, one entry per CDR3 protein. Among almost 550,000 distinct CDR3 sequences listed, about 17% were seen once. The germline V gene has CDR1 SQVTM and CDR2 ANQGSEA. V lost 5 bases to trimming and J lost 4 bases, with 23 bases between them. This CDR3 comprises 17 residues. This receptor was taken from a human donor in good health (CMV status not recorded). Some clones in this sample may be carry-over from other donors' samples. The material sequenced was CD8+ T cells from PBMCs. This chain joins TRBV29-1 and TRBJ2-2; possibly TRBD1 or TRBD2 for D (6 bases each). As DNA, the CDR3 is TGCAGCGTTATCGATCTGTGGGGGGCTTCGGGCACCGGGGAGCTGTTTTTT. It translates to CSVIDLWGASGTGELFF.